These 23 T cell receptor beta chains came from one sample sequenced in a study of blood T cell repertoires in COVID-19. The data were produced by immunoSEQ multiplex PCR, yet TCRdb's version contains in-frame clones alone and is incomplete. Of 100,000 to 150,000 clones in the sample, 65% to 90% were seen once. Sequenced material: peripheral blood. The receptors were gathered from a woman older than 75 with acute or convalescent COVID-19.

The rearrangement uses TRBV18 and TRBJ1-2; no clear D gene. This CDR3 has 13 amino acids. V was pared by 2 bases and J by 5 bases, with 9 bases between. CDR1 is KGHSH and CDR2 is LQKENI in the germline V gene. For the CDR3, the DNA is TGTGCCAGCTCACCAACCCGGGATTATGGCTACACCTTC. Protein: CASSPTRDYGYTF.

In this sample, this clone turned up a few times. V gene TRBV7-9 combines with J gene TRBJ1-5; no clear D. Germline values: CDR1 SEHNR, CDR2 FQNEAQ (reference sequence). This CDR3 has 14 amino acids. The V end lost 5 bases, the J end lost 4 bases, and 12 bases lay between the germline ends. The CDR3: CASSGVPGNQPQHF. Written as DNA, the CDR3 is TGTGCCAGCAGCGGGGTCCCGGGGAATCAGCCCCAGCATTTT.

The CDR3 nucleotides are TGCAGCGTTGATACCGACAAAGTAAACTATGGCTACACCTTC. It is translated as CSVDTDKVNYGYTF. The V gene is TRBV29-1, the J gene TRBJ1-2; D remains ambiguous. V was pared by 3 bases and J by 2 bases, with 13 bases between. CDR3 length equals 14 residues. From germline, CDR1 is SQVTM and CDR2 ANQGSEA.

The rearrangement uses TRBV11-1 and TRBJ1-6; no firm D call. The CDR3 length is 12 residues. Germline CDR1 is SGHAT and CDR2 is FQDESV (reference sequence). V shed 4 bases and J shed 8 bases, with 6 bases lying between them. CDR3 DNA: TGTGCCAGCAGCTGGGCAGATTCACCCCTCCACTTT. Protein product: CASSWADSPLHF.

The J gene is TRBJ1-2, the V gene TRBV6-1; no clear D gene. This CDR3 spans 15 amino acids. The V end was cut by 2 bases, the J end by 0 bases, with 10 bases between. CDR1 is MNHNS and CDR2 is SASEGT in the germline V gene. The chain's CDR3 is CASSEIQPSNYGYTF. For the CDR3, the DNA is TGTGCCAGCAGTGAAATACAGCCTTCTAACTATGGCTACACCTTC.

The rearrangement joins TRBV18 to TRBJ1-4; TRBD1 matches 9 bases. The germline V gene has CDR1 KGHSH and CDR2 LQKENI. V shed 1 base, J shed 6 bases, and the junction held 3 bases outside the gene matches. This CDR3 is 15 amino acids long. The CDR3 loop reads CASSPRDRVDEKLFF. The CDR3 region has the DNA TGTGCCAGCTCACCACGGGACAGGGTGGATGAAAAACTGTTTTTT. Filled out from reference TRBV18 and TRBJ1-4, the complete variable domain reads NAGVMQNPRHLVRRRGQEARLRCSPMKGHSHVYWYRQLPEEGLKFMVYLQKENIIDESGMPKERFSAEFPKEGPSILRIQQVVRGDSAAYFCASSPRDRVDEKLFFGSGTQLSVL.

This chain connects TRBV3-1 (or the pseudogene TRBV3-2) to TRBJ2-5, with 7 bases identical to TRBD2. V shed 4 bases and J 1 base; nucleotides not matched to a gene: 12. The CDR3 consists of 17 residues. The germline gives CDR1 LGHDT, CDR2 YNNKEL (reference sequence). Here the CDR3 reads CASSRRGGVSTQETQYF. Here the CDR3 DNA reads TGTGCCAGCAGCCGTCGGGGAGGGGTTTCAACCCAAGAGACCCAGTACTTC.

This clone was seen once. The gene calls are TRBV6-5 and TRBJ2-7, with TRBD1 identical over 8 bases. Germline lookup yields CDR1 MNHEY and CDR2 SVGAGI. V shed 5 bases and J 3 bases; nucleotides not matched to a gene: 9. This CDR3 comprises 15 residues. The CDR3: CASSMTGTGYYEQYV. As DNA, the CDR3 is TGTGCCAGCAGTATGACCGGGACAGGCTACTACGAGCAGTACGTC.

This sequence joins TRBV5-6 and TRBJ2-7, with TRBD2 identical over 9 bases. V trimming: 3 bases; J trimming: 2 bases; junction bases outside the gene matches: 6. Germline V gene lookup returns CDR1 SGHDT and CDR2 YYEEEE. CDR3 length: 15 amino acids. CDR3 in amino acids: CASSSIAGATYEQYV. In DNA, the CDR3 is TGTGCCAGCAGCTCTATAGCGGGGGCCACCTACGAGCAGTACGTC.

The V gene is TRBV12-3 or TRBV12-4, the J gene TRBJ1-5; D gene uncertain. The CDR3 is 13 residues long. Trimming took off 2 bases at V and 9 bases at J, with 11 bases between the two ends. The CDR3 sequence is CASSLSSSGPQHF. Here the CDR3 DNA reads TGTGCCAGCAGTTTATCGTCCTCCGGGCCCCAGCATTTT.

The chain employs TRBV5-1 and TRBJ1-2; D is perhaps TRBD1 (5 bases). Germline values: CDR1 SGHRS, CDR2 YFSETQ. This CDR3 is built from 14 residues. The V and J ends lost 3 bases and 3 bases respectively, with 12 bases between them. For the CDR3, the DNA is TGCGCCAGCAGCTACGTCAGGGAGGACTATGGCTACACCTTC. It encodes CASSYVREDYGYTF.

The chain combines TRBV5-6 with TRBJ2-3, with D tentatively TRBD1 (7 bases). This CDR3 comprises 16 residues. The V gene's germline CDR1 is SGHDT and CDR2 YYEEEE. The V and J ends lost 6 bases and 2 bases respectively, with 19 bases between them. The CDR3 spells CASTRAGGSLTDTQYF. The CDR3 DNA reads TGTGCCAGCACCCGGGCAGGGGGGTCCCTCACAGATACGCAGTATTTT.

The rearrangement uses TRBV4-1 and TRBJ1-1; tentative D call: TRBD1 (5 bases). Germline CDR1 is MGHRA and CDR2 is YSYEKL. The CDR3 runs to 15 residues. The V end lost 0 bases, the J end lost 1 base, and 9 bases lay between the germline ends. As DNA, the CDR3 is TGCGCCAGCAGCCAAGATTTTACAGGGAACACTGAAGCTTTCTTT. Residues: CASSQDFTGNTEAFF.

This clone turned up a few times. The chain uses TRBV7-2 and TRBJ2-1; no clear D. Trimming took 1 base from V and 9 from J, leaving 16 bases between them. CDR1 SGHTA and CDR2 FQGNSA come from the germline V gene. There are 15 residues in the CDR3. In DNA form, the CDR3 reads TGTGCCAGCAGCTTAGGAGGAAGAGTCTCGGGTGAGCAGTTCTTC. This encodes CASSLGGRVSGEQFF.

This clone has just one count. This chain connects TRBV7-9 to TRBJ2-3; tentative D call: TRBD2 (5 bases). V was pared by 7 bases and J by 4 bases, with 12 bases between. This CDR3 has 13 residues. In germline, CDR1 is SEHNR, CDR2 FQNEAQ (reference sequence). The CDR3 here is CASISSGADTQYF. In DNA, the CDR3 is TGTGCCAGCATCTCTTCCGGGGCAGATACGCAGTATTTT.

The rearrangement links TRBV2 to TRBJ1-1; no firm D call. The CDR3 runs 13 residues. The V gene lost 4 bases and the J gene lost 1 base, with 7 bases spanning the gap. The V gene's germline CDR1 is SNHLY and CDR2 FYNNEI. The CDR3 region has the DNA TGTGCCAGCAGTGTAAGAGGGAACACTGAAGCTTTCTTT. It encodes CASSVRGNTEAFF.

This CDR3 is CASSQDSRGWNYGYTF. The DNA for the CDR3 is TGTGCCAGCAGCCAAGACTCCCGGGGGTGGAACTATGGCTACACCTTC. The chain links TRBV14 to TRBJ1-2; TRBD1 is a possible D gene (5 bases). The V gene lost 0 bases and the J gene lost 2 bases, with 13 bases spanning the gap. Germline lookup yields CDR1 SGHDN and CDR2 FVKESK. This CDR3 spans 16 amino acids.

V usage is TRBV3-1 (or the pseudogene TRBV3-2) and J usage is TRBJ1-6; 7 nucleotides align to TRBD1. The CDR3 has 18 amino acids. Germline V gene data show CDR1 as LGHDT and CDR2 as YNNKEL (reference sequence). V shed 3 bases, J shed 8 bases, and the junction held 16 bases outside the gene matches. As DNA, the CDR3 is TGTGCCAGCAGCCACGTGCAGGGGGTAAGGGTAGCTGATTCACCCCTCCACTTT. The encoded protein is CASSHVQGVRVADSPLHF.

Details on this clone: Other DNA sequences in this specimen translate into the identical CDR3. The chain uses TRBV5-1 and TRBJ1-1; 11 bases are a match to TRBD1. V lost 5 bases and J lost 4; bases outside the gene matches: 4. The length of the CDR3 is 14 residues. Germline V gene lookup returns CDR1 SGHRS and CDR2 YFSETQ. CDR3 region: CASSPGTGGTEAFF. The CDR3, as DNA: TGCGCCAGCAGTCCTGGGACAGGGGGCACTGAAGCTTTCTTT. Full variable domain (rest looked up from reference TRBV5-1 and TRBJ1-1): KAGVTQTPRYLIKTRGQQVTLSCSPISGHRSVSWYQQTPGQGLQFLFEYFSETQRNKGNFPGRFSGRQFSNSRSEMNVSTLELGDSALYLCASSPGTGGTEAFFGQGTRLTVV.

The genes are TRBV6-5 and TRBJ1-1; the match to TRBD1 covers 10 bases. The CDR3 loop spans 14 amino acids. The V and J ends lost 8 bases and 0 bases, in that order; junction bases with no gene match: 3. CDR1 is MNHEY, CDR2 SVGAGI, per germline. The CDR3 spells CASPGQGMNTEAFF. CDR3 DNA sequence: TGTGCCAGCCCGGGACAGGGGATGAACACTGAAGCTTTCTTT.

This sequence joins TRBV9 and TRBJ1-3; possible D gene TRBD1, 6 bases. The CDR3 runs 15 residues. V was clipped by 3 bases and J by 2 bases, with 12 bases between them. Germline CDR1 is SGDLS and CDR2 is YYNGEE. CDR3 coding DNA: TGTGCCAGCAGCGGCCGACAGGAAGCTGGAAACACCATATATTTT. It codes for CASSGRQEAGNTIYF.

In its sample, this clone was seen a few times. The chain employs TRBV29-1 and TRBJ1-1, with D tentatively TRBD1 (5 bases). The V gene lost 7 bases and the J gene lost 7 bases, with 16 bases spanning the gap. There are 12 residues in the CDR3. CDR1 is SQVTM, CDR2 ANQGSEA, per germline. The CDR3 nucleotides are TGCAGCGCCAAGGGGCCAGACAGTGAAGCTTTCTTT. Protein: CSAKGPDSEAFF.

The chain combines TRBV3-1 (or the pseudogene TRBV3-2) with TRBJ2-1, with 8 bases matching TRBD1. V trimming: 6 bases; J trimming: 8 bases; junction bases outside the gene matches: 6. The germline gives CDR1 LGHDT, CDR2 YNNKEL (reference sequence). The CDR3 is 13 amino acids. The CDR3 nucleotides are TGTGCCAGCAGACGATTGACAGGGGATGAGCAGTTCTTC. Amino acid sequence: CASRRLTGDEQFF.